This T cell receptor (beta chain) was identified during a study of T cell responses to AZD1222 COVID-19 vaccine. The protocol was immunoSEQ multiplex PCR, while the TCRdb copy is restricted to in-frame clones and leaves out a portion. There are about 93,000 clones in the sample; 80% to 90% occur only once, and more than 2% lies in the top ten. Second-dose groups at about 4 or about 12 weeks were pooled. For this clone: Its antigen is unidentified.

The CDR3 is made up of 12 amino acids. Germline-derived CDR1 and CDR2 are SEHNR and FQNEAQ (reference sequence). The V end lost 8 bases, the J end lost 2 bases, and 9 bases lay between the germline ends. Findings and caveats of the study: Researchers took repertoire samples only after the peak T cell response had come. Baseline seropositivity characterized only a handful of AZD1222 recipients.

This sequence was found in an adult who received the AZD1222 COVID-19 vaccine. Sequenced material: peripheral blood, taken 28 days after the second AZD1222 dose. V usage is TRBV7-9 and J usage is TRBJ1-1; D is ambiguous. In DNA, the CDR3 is TGTGCCAGCGTACGGTACAACACTGAAGCTTTCTTT. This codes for CASVRYNTEAFF.